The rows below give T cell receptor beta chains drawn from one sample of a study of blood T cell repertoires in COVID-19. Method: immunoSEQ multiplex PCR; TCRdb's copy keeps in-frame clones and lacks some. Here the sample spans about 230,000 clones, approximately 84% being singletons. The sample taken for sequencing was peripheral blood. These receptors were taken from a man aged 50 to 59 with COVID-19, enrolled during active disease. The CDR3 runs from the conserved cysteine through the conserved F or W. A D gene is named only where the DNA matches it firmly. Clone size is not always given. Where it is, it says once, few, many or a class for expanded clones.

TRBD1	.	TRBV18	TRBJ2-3	TGTGCCAGCTCCCCCTCGGGACAGGGGGCATATACGCAGTATTTT	CASSPSGQGAYTQYF
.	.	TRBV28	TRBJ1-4	TGTGCCAGCAGTTTGGTCATCGGGACAACTAATGAAAAACTGTTTTTT	CASSLVIGTTNEKLFF
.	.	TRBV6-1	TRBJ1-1	TGTGCCAGCAGTGAAGCGCTTCCAGGGTCCACTGAAGCTTTCTTT	CASSEALPGSTEAFF
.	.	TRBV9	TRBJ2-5	TGTGCCAGCAGCTCCCAAGGGGCGCGAGGAGAGACCCAGTACTTC	CASSSQGARGETQYF
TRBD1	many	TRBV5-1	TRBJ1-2	TGCGCCAGCAGCTTGGAATTGACAGGGGGCAAAGGCTACACCTTC	CASSLELTGGKGYTF
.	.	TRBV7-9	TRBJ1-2	TGTGCCAGCAGCCTAGAAGGGACATCCTATGGCTACACCTTC	CASSLEGTSYGYTF
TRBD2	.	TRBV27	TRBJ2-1	TGTGCCAGCAGTTTATCGGGCGGGGGGGCAGTAAATGAGCAGTTCTTC	CASSLSGGGAVNEQFF
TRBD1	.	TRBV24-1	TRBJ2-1	TGTGCCACCAGGGGACAGCCTTTGTATGAGCAGTTCTTC	CATRGQPLYEQFF
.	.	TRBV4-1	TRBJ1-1	TGCGCCAGCAGCCAAGCCCAGGGGTTCGGGAACACTGAAGCTTTCTTT	CASSQAQGFGNTEAFF
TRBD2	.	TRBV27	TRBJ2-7	TGTGCCAGCAGAGACCTAGCGGGAGGGCTCAACGAGCAGTACTTC	CASRDLAGGLNEQYF
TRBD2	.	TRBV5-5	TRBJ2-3	TGTGCCAGCAGACCGGAGCTAGCGGGGGGCACAGATACGCAGTATTTT	CASRPELAGGTDTQYF
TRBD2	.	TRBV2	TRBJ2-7	TGTGCCAGCAGGTCCGGGACTAGCGGGAGAACCTACGAGCAGTACTTC	CASRSGTSGRTYEQYF
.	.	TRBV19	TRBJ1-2	TGTGCCAGTAGTAACTGGGAGGCCCGGGAGGGCTACACCTTC	CASSNWEAREGYTF
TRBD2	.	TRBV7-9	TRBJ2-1	TGTGCCAGCAGTCGTGGACTAGTCTCAGAAAATGAGCAGTTCTTC	CASSRGLVSENEQFF
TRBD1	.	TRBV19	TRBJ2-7	TGTGCCAGTAGTATGACCGGGACAGGGAGCGAGCAGTACTTC	CASSMTGTGSEQYF
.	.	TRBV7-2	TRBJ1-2	TGTGCCAGCAGCTCCTCGACAGTACTCTATGGCTACACCTTC	CASSSSTVLYGYTF
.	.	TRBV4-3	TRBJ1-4	TGCGCCAGCAGTAAAAGGCAGAGGCTTCGTGAAAAACTGTTTTTT	CASSKRQRLREKLFF
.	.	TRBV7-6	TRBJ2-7	TGTGCCAGCAGCTTAGCGCTGGGCACCTCCTACGAGCAGTACTTC	CASSLALGTSYEQYF
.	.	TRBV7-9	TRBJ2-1	TGTGCCAGCAGCTTAGGTGCCCGGGAGACCTACAATGAGCAGTTCTTC	CASSLGARETYNEQFF
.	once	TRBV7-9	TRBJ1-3	TGTGCCAGCAGCTTAGCGGTCGACAGCCGTGGAAACACCATATATTTT	CASSLAVDSRGNTIYF
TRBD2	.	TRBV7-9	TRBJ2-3	TGTGCCAGCAGCTTCTCGGGGGGGCCCCCAGATACGCAGTATTTT	CASSFSGGPPDTQYF
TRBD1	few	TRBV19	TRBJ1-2	TGTGCCAGTAGTATGGACAGGGGGAGAAGTGGCTACACCTTC	CASSMDRGRSGYTF
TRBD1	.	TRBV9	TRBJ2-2	TGTGCCAGCAGACGGCAGGGGGAAGATACCGGGGAGCTGTTTTTT	CASRRQGEDTGELFF
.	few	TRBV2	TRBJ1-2	TGTGCCAGCAGCCCTCAGGGGTTCTATGGCTACACCTTC	CASSPQGFYGYTF
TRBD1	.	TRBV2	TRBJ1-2	TGTGCCAGCAGTGTGGGACAGGGGGCCACATCTGCTGGCTACACCTTC	CASSVGQGATSAGYTF
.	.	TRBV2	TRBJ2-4	TGTGCCAGCAGTTATAGGAGAGAACCGAAAAACATTCAGTACTTC	CASSYRREPKNIQYF
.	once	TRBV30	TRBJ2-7	TGTGCCTGGAGGATGGCAGGGGTGGGCGAGCAGTACTTC	CAWRMAGVGEQYF
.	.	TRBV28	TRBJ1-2	TGTGCCAGCAGTTTGGAGGGTATCGGGGGCTACACCTTC	CASSLEGIGGYTF
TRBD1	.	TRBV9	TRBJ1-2	TGTGCCAGCAGCGTAGAAGGGGGCCCCATGTATGGCTACACCTTC	CASSVEGGPMYGYTF
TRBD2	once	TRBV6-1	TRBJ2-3	TGTGCCAGCAGTGAATACAGCGGGAGGTCTACAGATACGCAGTATTTT	CASSEYSGRSTDTQYF
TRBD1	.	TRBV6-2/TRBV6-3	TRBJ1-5	TGTGCCAGCAGTGGGACAGTAAATCATCAGCCCCAGCATTTT	CASSGTVNHQPQHF
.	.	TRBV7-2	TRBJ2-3	TGTGCCAGCAGCTCGACAGATACGCAGTATTTT	CASSSTDTQYF
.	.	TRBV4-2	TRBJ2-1	TGTGCCAGCAGCCAACCGGGTCTTTTTGAGCAGTTCTTC	CASSQPGLFEQFF
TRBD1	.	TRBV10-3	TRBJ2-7	TGTGCCATCAGCCCGGGACAGGGGGCTTCTTACGAGCAGTACTTC	CAISPGQGASYEQYF
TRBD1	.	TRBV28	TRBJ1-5	TGTGCCAGCATAGAGGGGGCTGATCAGCCCCAGCATTTT	CASIEGADQPQHF
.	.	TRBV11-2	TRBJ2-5	TGTGCCAGCAGCCTGACATCTTCTCCGGAGACCCAGTACTTC	CASSLTSSPETQYF
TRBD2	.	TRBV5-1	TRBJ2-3	TGCGCCAGCAGCTTGGTGGGCGGGAGGGCCGATTCCGATACGCAGTATTTT	CASSLVGGRADSDTQYF
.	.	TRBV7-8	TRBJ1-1	TGTGCCAGCCGAAAACAGGGCGTGTACACTGAAGCTTTCTTT	CASRKQGVYTEAFF
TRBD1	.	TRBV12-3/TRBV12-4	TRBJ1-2	TGTGCCAGCAGCCCGGACAGGGGGTGGGGCTACACCTTC	CASSPDRGWGYTF
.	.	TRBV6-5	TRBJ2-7	TGTGCCAGCAGGCCGGACACAACCTACGAGCAGTACTTC	CASRPDTTYEQYF
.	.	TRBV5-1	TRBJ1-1	TGCGCCAGCAGCTTTGGTGACTCTCTGAACACTGAAGCTTTCTTT	CASSFGDSLNTEAFF
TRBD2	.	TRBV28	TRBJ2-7	TGTGCCAGCAGTCACAGCGGGGGTGTATGGTACGAGCAGTACTTC	CASSHSGGVWYEQYF
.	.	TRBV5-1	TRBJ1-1	TGCGCCAGCAGCTTGGCCCCGGTTGGAGACACTGAAGCTTTCTTT	CASSLAPVGDTEAFF
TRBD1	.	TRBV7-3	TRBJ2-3	TGTGCCAGCAGCGCCTCGGGACAGGGCACAGATACGCAGTATTTT	CASSASGQGTDTQYF
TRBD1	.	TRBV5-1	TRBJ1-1	TGCGCCAGCAGCTTTAGGAGACTTGACAGGGGTGTGAACACTGAAGCTTTCTTT	CASSFRRLDRGVNTEAFF
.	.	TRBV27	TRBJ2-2	TGTGCCAGCACCCGAGGAACCGGGGAGCTGTTTTTT	CASTRGTGELFF
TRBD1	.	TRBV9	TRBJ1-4	TGTGCCAGCAGCGTAGGGGGACAGCCAAATGAAAAACTGTTTTTT	CASSVGGQPNEKLFF
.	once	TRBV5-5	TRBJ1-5	TGTGCCAGCAGCTTGGAGGGGACATTAATTAGCAATCAGCCCCAGCATTTT	CASSLEGTLISNQPQHF
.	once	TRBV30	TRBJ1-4	TGTGCCTGGACAATTGCTAATGAAAAACTGTTTTTT	CAWTIANEKLFF
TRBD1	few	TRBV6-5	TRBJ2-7	TGTGCCAGCAGTTACTTCCAAGGACAGGGTCCTGGTCAGTACTTC	CASSYFQGQGPGQYF
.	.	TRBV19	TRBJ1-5	TGTGCCACCCAAAGGCAGGGTTCGACGGGCAATCAGCCCCAGCATTTT	CATQRQGSTGNQPQHF
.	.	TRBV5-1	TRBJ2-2	TGCGCCAGCAGCTTGGCCAGGGAGGGGGCCGGGGAGCTGTTTTTT	CASSLAREGAGELFF
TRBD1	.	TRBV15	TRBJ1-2	TGTGCTACCAGCAGAGATGCGGGGACAGGGATGATGATTAATGGCTACACCTTC	CATSRDAGTGMMINGYTF